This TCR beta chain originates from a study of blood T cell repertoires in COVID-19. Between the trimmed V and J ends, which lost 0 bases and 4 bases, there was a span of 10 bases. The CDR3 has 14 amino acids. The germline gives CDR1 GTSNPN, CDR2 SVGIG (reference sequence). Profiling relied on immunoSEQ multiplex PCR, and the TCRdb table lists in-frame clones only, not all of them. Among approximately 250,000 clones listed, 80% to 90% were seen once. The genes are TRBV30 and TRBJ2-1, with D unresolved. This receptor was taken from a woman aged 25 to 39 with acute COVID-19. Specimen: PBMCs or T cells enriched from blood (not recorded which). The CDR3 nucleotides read TGTGCCTGGAGTGTACATTCCGTTTACAATGAGCAGTTCTTC. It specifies CAWSVHSVYNEQFF.